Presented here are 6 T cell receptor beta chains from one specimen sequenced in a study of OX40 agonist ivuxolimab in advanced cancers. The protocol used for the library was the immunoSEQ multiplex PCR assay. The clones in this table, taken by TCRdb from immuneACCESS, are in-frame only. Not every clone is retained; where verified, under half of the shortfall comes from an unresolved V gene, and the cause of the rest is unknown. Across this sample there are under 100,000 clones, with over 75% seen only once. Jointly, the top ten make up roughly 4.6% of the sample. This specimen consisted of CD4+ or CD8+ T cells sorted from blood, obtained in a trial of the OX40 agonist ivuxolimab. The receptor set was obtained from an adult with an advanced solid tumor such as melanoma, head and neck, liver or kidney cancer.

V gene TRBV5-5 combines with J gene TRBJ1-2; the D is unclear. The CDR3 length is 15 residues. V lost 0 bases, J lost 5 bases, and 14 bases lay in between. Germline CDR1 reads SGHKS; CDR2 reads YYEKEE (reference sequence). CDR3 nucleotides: TGTGCCAGCAGCTTGGAGTGGTGGGAGGAGTATGGCTACACCTTC. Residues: CASSLEWWEEYGYTF.

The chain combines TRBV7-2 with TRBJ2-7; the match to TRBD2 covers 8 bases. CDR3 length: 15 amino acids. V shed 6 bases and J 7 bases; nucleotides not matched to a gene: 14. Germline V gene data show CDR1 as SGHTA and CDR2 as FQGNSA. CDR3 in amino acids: CASSFKTSAAGEQYF. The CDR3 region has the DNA TGTGCCAGCAGTTTTAAGACTAGCGCCGCCGGAGAGCAGTACTTC.

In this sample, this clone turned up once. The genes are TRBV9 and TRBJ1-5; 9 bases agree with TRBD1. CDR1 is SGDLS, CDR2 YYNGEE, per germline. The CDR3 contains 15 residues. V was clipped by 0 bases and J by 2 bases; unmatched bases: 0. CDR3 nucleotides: TGTGCCAGCAGCGTAGGGACAGGGGGCAATCAGCCCCAGCATTTT. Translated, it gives CASSVGTGGNQPQHF.

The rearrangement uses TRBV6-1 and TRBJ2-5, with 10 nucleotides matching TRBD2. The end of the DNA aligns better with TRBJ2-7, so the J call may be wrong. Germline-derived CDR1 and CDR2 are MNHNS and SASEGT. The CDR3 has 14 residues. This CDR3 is CASNPRTSGGEQYF. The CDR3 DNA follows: TGTGCCAGCAACCCTAGGACTAGCGGCGGCGAGCAGTACTTC.

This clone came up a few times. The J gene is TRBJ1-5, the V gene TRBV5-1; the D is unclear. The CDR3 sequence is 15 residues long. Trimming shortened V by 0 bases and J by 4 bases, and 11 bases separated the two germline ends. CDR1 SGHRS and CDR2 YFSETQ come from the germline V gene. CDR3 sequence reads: CASSLAGVPNQPQHF. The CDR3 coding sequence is TGCGCCAGCAGCTTGGCCGGGGTCCCAAATCAGCCCCAGCATTTT.

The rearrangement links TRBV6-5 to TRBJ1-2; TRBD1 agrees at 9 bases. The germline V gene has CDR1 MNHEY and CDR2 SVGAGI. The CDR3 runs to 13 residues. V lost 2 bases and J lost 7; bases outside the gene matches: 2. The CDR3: CASSYGTGSGYTF. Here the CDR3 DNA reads TGTGCCAGCAGTTACGGGACAGGGAGTGGCTACACCTTC.